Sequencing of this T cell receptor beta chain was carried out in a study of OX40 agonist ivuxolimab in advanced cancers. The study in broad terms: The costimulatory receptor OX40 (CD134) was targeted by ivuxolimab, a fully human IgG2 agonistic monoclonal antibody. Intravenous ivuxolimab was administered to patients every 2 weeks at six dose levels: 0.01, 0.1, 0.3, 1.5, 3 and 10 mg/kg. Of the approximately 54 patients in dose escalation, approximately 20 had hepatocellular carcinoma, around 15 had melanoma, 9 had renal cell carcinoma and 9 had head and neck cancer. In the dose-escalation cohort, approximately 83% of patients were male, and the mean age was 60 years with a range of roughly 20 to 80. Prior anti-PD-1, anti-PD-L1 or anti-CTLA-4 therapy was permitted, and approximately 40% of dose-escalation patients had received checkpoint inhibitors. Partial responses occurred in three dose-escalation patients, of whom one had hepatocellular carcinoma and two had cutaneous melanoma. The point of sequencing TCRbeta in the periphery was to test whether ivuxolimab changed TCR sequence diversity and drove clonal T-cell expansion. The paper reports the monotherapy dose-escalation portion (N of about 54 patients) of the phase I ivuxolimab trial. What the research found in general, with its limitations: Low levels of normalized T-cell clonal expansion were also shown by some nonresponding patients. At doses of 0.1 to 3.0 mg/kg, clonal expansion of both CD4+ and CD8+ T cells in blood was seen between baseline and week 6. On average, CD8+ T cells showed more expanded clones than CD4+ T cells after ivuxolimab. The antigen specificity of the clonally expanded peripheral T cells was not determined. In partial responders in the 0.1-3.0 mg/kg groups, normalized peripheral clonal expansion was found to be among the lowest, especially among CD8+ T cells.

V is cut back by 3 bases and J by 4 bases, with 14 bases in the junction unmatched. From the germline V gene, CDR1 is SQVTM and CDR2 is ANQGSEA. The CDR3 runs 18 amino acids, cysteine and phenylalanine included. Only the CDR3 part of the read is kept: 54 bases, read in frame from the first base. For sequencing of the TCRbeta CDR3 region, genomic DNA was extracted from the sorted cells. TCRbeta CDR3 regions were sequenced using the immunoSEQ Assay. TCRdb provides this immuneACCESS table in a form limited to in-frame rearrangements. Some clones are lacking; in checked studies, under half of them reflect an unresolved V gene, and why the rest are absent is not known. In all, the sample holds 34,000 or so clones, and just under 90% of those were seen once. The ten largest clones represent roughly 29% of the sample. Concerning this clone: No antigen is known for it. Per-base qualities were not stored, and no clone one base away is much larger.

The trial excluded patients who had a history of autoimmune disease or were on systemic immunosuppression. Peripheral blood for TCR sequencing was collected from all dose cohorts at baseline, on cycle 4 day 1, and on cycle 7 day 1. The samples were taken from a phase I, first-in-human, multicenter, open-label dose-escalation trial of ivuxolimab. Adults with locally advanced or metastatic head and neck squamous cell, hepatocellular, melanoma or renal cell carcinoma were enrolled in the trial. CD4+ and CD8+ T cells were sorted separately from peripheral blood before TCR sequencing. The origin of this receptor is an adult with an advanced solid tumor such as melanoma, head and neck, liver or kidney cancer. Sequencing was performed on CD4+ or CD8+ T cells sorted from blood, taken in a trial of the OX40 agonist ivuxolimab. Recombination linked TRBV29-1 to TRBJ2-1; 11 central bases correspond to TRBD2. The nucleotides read TGCAGCGTTGAGGGACTAGCGGAAGTACCCACAGAGTACAATGAGCAGTTCTTC. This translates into CSVEGLAEVPTEYNEQFF.